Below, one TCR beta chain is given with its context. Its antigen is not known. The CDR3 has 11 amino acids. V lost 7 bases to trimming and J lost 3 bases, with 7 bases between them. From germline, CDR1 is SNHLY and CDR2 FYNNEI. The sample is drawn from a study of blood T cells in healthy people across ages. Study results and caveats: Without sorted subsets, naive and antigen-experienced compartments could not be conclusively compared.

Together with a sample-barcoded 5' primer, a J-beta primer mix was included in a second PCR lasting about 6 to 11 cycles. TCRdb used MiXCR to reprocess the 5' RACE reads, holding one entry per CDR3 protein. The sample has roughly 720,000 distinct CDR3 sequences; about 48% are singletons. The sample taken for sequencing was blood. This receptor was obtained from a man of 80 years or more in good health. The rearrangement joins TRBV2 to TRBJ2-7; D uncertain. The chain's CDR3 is CASIIVYEQYF. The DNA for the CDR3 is TGTGCCAGCATAATCGTCTACGAGCAGTACTTC.